Listed here is a single T cell receptor beta chain. Its antigen is currently unknown. With random hexamers, roughly 0.5 to 1 ug RNA was reverse transcribed. TCRdb re-derived calls from the immunoSEQ multiplex PCR reads in MiXCR, one entry per CDR3 protein. The data contain 75,000 to 95,000 distinct CDR3 sequences, 95% of them seen just once; the ten biggest clones take up under 0.6%. The CDR3 sequence is 16 residues long. Germline CDR1 reads PRHDT; CDR2 reads FYEKMQ (reference sequence). V shed 2 bases and J shed 0 bases, with 12 bases lying between them. The source of the sample is a study of CD8 T cells in Susac syndrome. Study-level points and caveats: Susac CD8+ cells expanded clonally the most in TEMRA cells and in active patients.

The sequence came from a human donor with Susac syndrome. This chain uses TRBV13 with TRBJ2-3; no clear D gene. The sequenced sample was CD8+ T cells from PBMCs. CDR3 protein: CASSLRFDGSTDTQYF. CDR3 coding DNA: TGTGCCAGCAGCTTAAGGTTCGACGGAAGCACAGATACGCAGTATTTT.